A selection of T cell receptor beta chains follows, all from one sample in a study of T-cell memory formation after mild COVID-19. TCRdb redid the calling of the 5' RACE reads with MiXCR, one entry per CDR3 protein. In the table there are 150,000 to 200,000 distinct CDR3 sequences, roughly a third of which are singletons. What was sequenced was PBMCs or a T cell subset sorted from them (not recorded which). The source is an adult woman who had mild COVID-19 (a few samples of this study predate the infection). Cell type and time point are not known. CDR3s include the opening cysteine and the closing phenylalanine or tryptophan. A D gene is named only where the DNA matches it firmly. Only part of the rows carry a size: once, few, many, or a class if the clone is expanded.

>TRBD1|-|TRBV12-3/TRBV12-4|TRBJ2-5
TGTGCCAGCAGGGCCCAGGGGGCCAAAGAGACCCAGTACTTC
CASRAQGAKETQYF
>TRBD2|-|TRBV24-1|TRBJ2-3
TGTGCCACCAGCGAACCGCTTCGTGGACTAGCGGGGACAGATACGCAGTATTTT
CATSEPLRGLAGTDTQYF
>-|-|TRBV29-1|TRBJ2-3
TGCAGCGTTGTTCCAACACGGGGAGCTAGCACAGATACGCAGTATTTT
CSVVPTRGASTDTQYF
>-|-|TRBV20-1|TRBJ1-5
TGCAGTGCTAGAGCCCCAGGGGAGAAACAGCCCCAGCATTTT
CSARAPGEKQPQHF
>-|-|TRBV5-5|TRBJ2-1
TGTGCCAGCAGCTTGGCCTACAATGAGCAGTTCTTC
CASSLAYNEQFF
>-|-|TRBV10-3|TRBJ2-5
TGTGCCATCAGTGAGTCGGATGAGACCCAGTACTTC
CAISESDETQYF
>-|-|TRBV7-2|TRBJ2-1
TGTGCCAGCAGCTTAGAGGCGGGGGAGCAGTTCTTC
CASSLEAGEQFF
>TRBD1|few|TRBV5-1|TRBJ1-4
TGCGCCAGCAGCTTAGTACAGGGGGCGCGGACTAATGAAAAACTGTTTTTT
CASSLVQGARTNEKLFF
>-|-|TRBV2|TRBJ2-7
TGTGCCAGCAGTGAAGTTTACGCCGAATACGAGCAGTACTTC
CASSEVYAEYEQYF
>-|few|TRBV4-1|TRBJ2-1
TGCGCCAGCAGCCAAGGGGCATGGCGGAGCTCCTACAATGAGCAGTTCTTC
CASSQGAWRSSYNEQFF
>-|few|TRBV4-3|TRBJ1-1
TGCGCCAGCAGCCAAGCCACGAGAATGAACACTGAAGCTTTCTTT
CASSQATRMNTEAFF
>TRBD1|-|TRBV20-1|TRBJ1-6
TGCAGTGCTAGAGATCCGACAGGGGAAACCCTCCACTTT
CSARDPTGETLHF
>TRBD1|-|TRBV4-2|TRBJ2-7
TGTGCCAGCAGCCAAGATAGGGCCAGGGGGCAAAACGAGCAGTACTTC
CASSQDRARGQNEQYF
>-|few|TRBV12-3/TRBV12-4|TRBJ2-5
TGTGCCAGCAGCTTCGTTCTAACAGGGAACCGGGAGACCCAGTACTTC
CASSFVLTGNRETQYF
>TRBD1|-|TRBV28|TRBJ1-5
TGTGCCAGCATGGGGACAGGGGCTTTAAGCAATCAGCCCCAGCATTTT
CASMGTGALSNQPQHF
>TRBD1|few|TRBV12-3/TRBV12-4|TRBJ2-3
TGTGCCAGCAGAGGACAGGGGATGAGCACAGATACGCAGTATTTT
CASRGQGMSTDTQYF
>-|-|TRBV2|TRBJ1-1
TGTGCCAGCACAACCCCTCGGGTTTTTAATCAAGCTTTCTTT
CASTTPRVFNQAFF
>-|few|TRBV10-3|TRBJ2-3
TGTGCCATCAGGGGAGAAGGGCTAGACCCTAGCACAGATACGCAGTATTTT
CAIRGEGLDPSTDTQYF
>-|-|TRBV5-5|TRBJ2-7
TGTGCCAGCAGCTTGAGGGGGGAGAACTCCTACGAGCAGTACTTC
CASSLRGENSYEQYF
>TRBD2|-|TRBV7-3|TRBJ2-3
TGTGCCAGCAGCTTAACCTCTCGCGGGGGGACAGATACGCAGTATTTT
CASSLTSRGGTDTQYF
>TRBD1|-|TRBV3-1|TRBJ2-1
TGTGCCAGCAGCCAGAGCCGGGACAGGGGAAATGAGCAGTTCTTC
CASSQSRDRGNEQFF
>TRBD2|few|TRBV5-1|TRBJ2-1
TGCGCCAGCAGCTTGGCCTCGACGGCTAGCGGGGGGGCCAATGAGCAGTTCTTC
CASSLASTASGGANEQFF
>-|few|TRBV5-1|TRBJ1-2
TGCGCCAGCAGTCCAGGGGAGGATGGCTACACCTTC
CASSPGEDGYTF
>TRBD1|few|TRBV9|TRBJ2-1
TGTGCCAGCAGCGGGGGACAGGGGCCTTTCAATGAGCAGTTCTTC
CASSGGQGPFNEQFF